A single sample is the source of the 20 T cell receptor beta chains below, sequenced in a study of patients and donors after allogeneic stem cell transplantation. In TCRdb, the RT-PCR reads were re-called with MiXCR into one record per CDR3 protein. The table has about 960,000 distinct CDR3 sequences, 15% to 20% seen once. The sequenced sample consisted of blood, either unsorted or a sorted T cell fraction (not recorded which). These receptors were collected from a human donor who was either an allogeneic HSCT recipient or a stem cell or donor lymphocyte infusion donor (not recorded which). It is not recorded whose cells these are; they may come from a transplant donor.

The V and J genes are TRBV29-1 and TRBJ1-1; no firm D call. Trimming pared 6 bases from V and 5 bases from J, leaving 22 bases between. The CDR3 has 15 amino acids. Per the germline V gene, CDR1 is SQVTM and CDR2 is ANQGSEA. Here the CDR3 DNA reads TGCAGCGTAGAGGGCCGTCTTGCCATGGGGACTGAAGCTTTCTTT. Translating it yields CSVEGRLAMGTEAFF. The full variable domain, in which reference TRBV29-1 and TRBJ1-1 provide the parts outside the CDR3, is SAVISQKPSRDICQRGTSLTIQCQVDSQVTMMFWYRQQPGQSLTLIATANQGSEATYESGFVIDKFPISRPNLTFSTLTVSNMSPEDSSIYLCSVEGRLAMGTEAFFGQGTRLTVV.

This clonotype was detected a few times. The CDR3 protein is CATSDSGTGPSETQYF. The CDR3 bases are TGTGCCACCAGTGATTCGGGGACAGGGCCTTCGGAGACCCAGTACTTC. V and J are TRBV24-1 and TRBJ2-5; 9 nucleotides align to TRBD1. V shed 2 bases, J shed 5 bases, and the junction held 8 bases outside the gene matches. The germline V gene has CDR1 KGHDR and CDR2 SFDVKD. The CDR3 runs 16 residues.

This clonotype was seen a handful of times. The rearrangement links TRBV5-1 to TRBJ1-2; D remains ambiguous. The V end lost 4 bases, the J end lost 4 bases, and 14 bases lay between the germline ends. Germline lookup yields CDR1 SGHRS and CDR2 YFSETQ. The CDR3 extends over 14 amino acids. The CDR3 DNA is TGCGCCAGCAGCCCGGACGCAAAGTCCTATGGCTACACCTTC. Residues: CASSPDAKSYGYTF.

This clonotype was seen a handful of times. This chain connects TRBV9 to TRBJ1-4, with D tentatively TRBD1 (5 bases). Germline loops: CDR1 SGDLS, CDR2 YYNGEE. There are 15 residues in the CDR3. V lost 4 bases and J lost 7, with 17 bases in between. The CDR3 is CASSSSWGDGEKLFF. The CDR3, as DNA: TGTGCCAGCAGCTCTAGCTGGGGGGATGGTGAAAAACTGTTTTTT.

This clonotype was observed a handful of times. The chain is built from TRBV30 and TRBJ2-2, with D possibly being TRBD1 or TRBD2 (6 bases each). Between the trimmed V and J ends, which lost 7 bases and 4 bases, there was a span of 16 bases. This CDR3 has 14 amino acids. The germline CDR1 and CDR2 sequences are GTSNPN and SVGIG (reference sequence). CDR3: CASPGAWGTGELFF. CDR3 sequence (DNA): TGTGCCTCACCGGGGGCATGGGGCACCGGGGAGCTGTTTTTT.

The CDR3 DNA sequence: TGTGCCAGCAGCCGCGACGGATCTCTCTCCTACGAGCAGTACTTC. The encoded protein is CASSRDGSLSYEQYF. The chain uses TRBV13 and TRBJ2-7; no clear D gene. CDR1 and CDR2 (germline): PRHDT, FYEKMQ (reference sequence). V lost 5 bases to trimming and J lost 0 bases, with 14 bases between them. CDR3 size: 15 residues.

The chain is built from TRBV7-9 and TRBJ2-7; 10 bases are shared with TRBD2. The junction had 3 bases not matched to a gene; V was cut back by 1 base and J by 0 bases. Germline V gene sequence: CDR1 SEHNR, CDR2 FQNEAQ (reference sequence). CDR3 length: 16 residues. The CDR3 DNA follows: TGTGCCAGCAGCTTAGGGACTAGCGGATTCTCCTACGAGCAGTACTTC. Its protein product is CASSLGTSGFSYEQYF.

This clonotype came up a few times. The chain has TRBV20-1 and TRBJ1-2; 8 nucleotides line up with TRBD1. Germline-derived CDR1 and CDR2 are DFQATT and SNEGSKA (reference sequence). V gave up 0 bases and J gave up 5 bases; unmatched junction bases: 8. The CDR3 length is 15 residues. CDR3 sequence (DNA): TGCAGTGCTAGAGATGCCCAGGGGGCGAAGTATGGCTACACCTTC. Protein sequence: CSARDAQGAKYGYTF.

The table lists this clonotype with a count of one. A single base separates this from a much larger clone, so it may be a read error. The chain recombines TRBV4-2 with TRBJ2-2; no reliable D call. This CDR3 is built from 14 residues. Germline V lookup: CDR1 LGHNA, CDR2 YNFKEQ. V was clipped by 2 bases and J by 0 bases, with 4 bases between them. The CDR3 nucleotides are TGTGCCAGCAGCCAATTTGCGAACACCGGGGAGCTGTTTTTT. Amino acids: CASSQFANTGELFF.

A few counts support this clonotype. This rearrangement joins TRBV25-1 to TRBJ2-7; D ambiguous. The CDR3 length is 12 residues. The V gene's germline CDR1 is MGHDK and CDR2 SYGVNS. With 4 bases removed from V and 6 bases from J, the gap between germline ends came to 10 bases. CDR3 nucleotide sequence: TGTGCCAGCAGTGCGCCGATCGGCGAGCAGTACTTC. Amino acids: CASSAPIGEQYF.

The chain has TRBV5-1 and TRBJ2-2; D may be TRBD1 or TRBD2 (5 bases each). There are 15 residues in the CDR3. V was clipped by 3 bases and J by 4 bases, with 13 bases between them. CDR1 and CDR2 (germline): SGHRS, YFSETQ. CDR3 sequence (DNA): TGCGCCAGCAGCTCATTGGGACCGACCACCGGGGAGCTGTTTTTT. Amino acids: CASSSLGPTTGELFF.

This clonotype came up many times. The V and J genes are TRBV4-2 and TRBJ2-1; TRBD1 matches 8 bases. Germline CDR1 reads LGHNA; CDR2 reads YNFKEQ. The CDR3 runs 15 residues. Trimming at V came to 1 base and at J to 4 bases, leaving 3 bases not matched to a gene. In DNA form, the CDR3 reads TGTGCCAGCAGCCAAGGGGGGGACAGGTACAATGAGCAGTTCTTC. Amino acids: CASSQGGDRYNEQFF.

The chain has TRBV5-1 and TRBJ1-1, with TRBD1 as a possible D gene (5 bases). The CDR3 length is 15 residues. The germline V and J ends were trimmed by 4 bases and 3 bases, with 16 bases remaining between them. Germline CDR1 is SGHRS and CDR2 is YFSETQ. DNA for the CDR3: TGCGCCAGCAGCACAGTCAGGGTGAGGGACACTGAAGCTTTCTTT. Translated: CASSTVRVRDTEAFF. The entire variable domain, with the rest obtained from reference TRBV5-1 and TRBJ1-1, is as follows: KAGVTQTPRYLIKTRGQQVTLSCSPISGHRSVSWYQQTPGQGLQFLFEYFSETQRNKGNFPGRFSGRQFSNSRSEMNVSTLELGDSALYLCASSTVRVRDTEAFFGQGTRLTVV.

The J gene is TRBJ1-1, the V gene TRBV9; D remains ambiguous. V was clipped by 4 bases and J by 0 bases, with 10 bases between them. In germline, CDR1 is SGDLS, CDR2 YYNGEE. This CDR3 is built from 14 residues. The CDR3 loop is CASSPRGVNTEAFF. CDR3 DNA: TGTGCCAGCAGCCCCCGAGGAGTGAACACTGAAGCTTTCTTT.

This clonotype was seen more than once but under ten times. The J gene is TRBJ2-1, the V gene TRBV4-3; TRBD1 matches at 7 bases. The CDR3 has 14 amino acids. Per the germline V gene, CDR1 is LGHNA and CDR2 is YSLEER. Unmatched junction bases numbered 5, after V lost 1 base and J lost 8 bases. CDR3 sequence reads: CASSQVGTEDEQFF. CDR3 nucleotides: TGCGCCAGCAGCCAAGTGGGGACAGAGGATGAGCAGTTCTTC.

This chain uses TRBV6-1 with TRBJ1-1, with D possibly TRBD1 on 5 matching bases. Trimming pared 5 bases from V and 0 bases from J, leaving 16 bases between. CDR1 and CDR2 (germline): MNHNS, SASEGT. This CDR3 is built from 16 residues. CDR3 in amino acids: CASSTRAGRMNTEAFF. In nucleotides, the CDR3 is TGTGCCAGCAGTACGAGGGCAGGGCGGATGAACACTGAAGCTTTCTTT.

The chain recombines TRBV15 with TRBJ2-3, with TRBD1 matching 8 bases. Germline V gene lookup returns CDR1 LNHNV and CDR2 YYDKDF (reference sequence). CDR3 length: 16 residues. Trimming removed 0 bases from V and 0 bases from J; junction bases left unmatched: 2. CDR3 loop: CATSRDTGGSTDTQYF. CDR3 nucleotide sequence: TGTGCCACCAGCAGAGATACAGGGGGTAGCACAGATACGCAGTATTTT.

This clonotype was found many times. This chain connects TRBV12-3 or TRBV12-4 to TRBJ2-5; TRBD1 matches at 10 bases. After removal of 3 bases from V and 4 bases from J, the junction contained 11 bases not matched to a gene. The CDR3 spans 17 residues. The CDR3 nucleotides read TGTGCCAGCAGTTTCGACAGGGGGCAGGGGGAGGGAGAGACCCAGTACTTC. Translating it yields CASSFDRGQGEGETQYF.

The V gene is TRBV6-2 or TRBV6-3, the J gene TRBJ2-5; D is ambiguous. Trimming left V 3 bases short and J 4 bases short, with 6 bases between. CDR3 length: 12 amino acids. Germline-derived CDR1 and CDR2 are MNHEY and SVGEGT. CDR3 in amino acids: CASSYPVETQYF. The DNA for the CDR3 is TGTGCCAGCAGTTATCCAGTAGAGACCCAGTACTTC.

V is TRBV4-2 and J is TRBJ2-7; 10 positions agree with TRBD2. V gave up 1 base and J gave up 3 bases; unmatched junction bases: 3. Germline lookup yields CDR1 LGHNA and CDR2 YNFKEQ. This CDR3 region has 15 residues. The CDR3 nucleotides are TGTGCCAGCAGCCAAGTCACTAGCGGGGACTACGAGCAGTACTTC. Protein: CASSQVTSGDYEQYF.